This T cell receptor beta chain was obtained from a study of naive and memory T cell subsets. Findings and caveats of the study: Over 90% of naive TCR sequences appeared only once after error correction, unlike memory subsets. Diversity fell and Gini index rose from naive through CM, EM, EMRA.

Sequential positive selection took CD4 T cells first, then CD8 T cells. Cells stained for CD3, CD4, CD8, CD45RA and CD27 were sorted into four subsets. The ends were cut back, 4 bases at V and 6 bases at J, with 17 bases in the middle. In germline, CDR1 is SGHRS, CDR2 YFSETQ. This CDR3 is built from 14 residues. In the case of this clonotype: Its matching antigen is unknown.

Both TRBC1 and TRBC2 were covered by a beta constant-region primer of two equimolar oligonucleotides. The ligated cDNA underwent four PCR rounds using SP2 and nested alpha and beta constant-region primers. MiXCR, applied by TCRdb to the UMI-ligation and nested PCR reads, yields one record per CDR3 protein. The table lists about 120,000 distinct CDR3 sequences, 35% to 40% of them singletons. This TCR came from a human donor in good health. Sequenced sample: central memory CD4+ T cells from blood. The V and J genes are TRBV5-1 and TRBJ2-7; the D gene could be TRBD1 or TRBD2 (6 bases each). The CDR3 DNA is TGCGCCAGCAGCGTACAGGGAGGCCATCTCGAGCAGTACTTC. Translation gives CASSVQGGHLEQYF.